One and the same sample provided the 23 T cell receptor beta chains below, sequenced in a study of T-cell reconstitution after alpha-beta-depleted transplantation in children. It was with unique molecular identifiers that the TCRbeta library was prepared. Each CDR3 protein gets one entry after TCRdb re-called the PCR reads with MiXCR. The sample includes more than 200,000 distinct CDR3 sequences, about 8.4% of them seen just once. Sequencing used PBMCs, mostly from graft donor cells, obtained 360 days after TCRalphabeta/CD19-depleted stem cell transplant. The receptors originated from a male patient aged 2-9 years who had a stem cell transplant for acute myeloid leukemia, so the T cells may come from the graft donor.

The chain employs TRBV6-2 or TRBV6-3 and TRBJ2-3; unclear D gene. The CDR3 has 15 amino acids. The germline CDR1 and CDR2 sequences are MNHEY and SVGEGT. The V and J ends lost 4 bases and 0 bases respectively, with 11 bases between them. The DNA of the CDR3 is TGTGCCAGCAGTTCCCGACTTGTTAGCACAGATACGCAGTATTTT. Its translation is CASSSRLVSTDTQYF.

This clonotype came up many times. One end of the junction does not line up with germline, which may come from a read error. The J gene is TRBJ2-1, the V gene TRBV10-2; D is undetermined. CDR3 length equals 11 residues. CDR1 and CDR2 from the germline V gene are WSHSY and SAAADI. The DNA for the CDR3 is TGCGCCAGCAGGGAGTTGGATGAGCAGTTCTTC. Its translation is CASRELDEQFF.

The rearrangement uses TRBV12-3 or TRBV12-4 and TRBJ2-5; 7 nucleotides match TRBD1. V lost 5 bases to trimming and J lost 1 base; unmatched junction nucleotides: 7. This CDR3 comprises 15 residues. CDR3 sequence reads: CASSPTTGTQETQYF. For the CDR3, the DNA is TGTGCCAGCAGTCCGACGACAGGGACCCAAGAGACCCAGTACTTC.

The chain joins TRBV7-6 to TRBJ2-2; 7 bases align to TRBD1. The trim removed 10 bases at V and 2 bases at J, leaving 7 bases unmatched. Germline CDR1 SGHVS, CDR2 FNYEAQ. The CDR3 length is 14 residues. CDR3: CAIQQGKNTGELFF. CDR3 DNA: TGTGCCATCCAACAGGGGAAAAACACCGGGGAGCTGTTTTTT.

For this clonotype: This may come from a read error, since a much larger clone is one base off. The J gene is TRBJ2-4, the V gene TRBV27; D is possibly TRBD2 (7 bases). The CDR3 is 17 residues long. Germline-derived CDR1 and CDR2 are MNHEY and SMNVEV (reference sequence). CDR3 DNA sequence: TGTGCCAGCAGTTTTTGGGGAGGGGACAATCGGGAAAACATTCAGCACTTC. Amino acids: CASSFWGGDNRENIQHF.

The chain is built from TRBV4-2 and TRBJ1-1; the D gene is possibly TRBD1 (6 bases). V lost 4 bases and J lost 1, with 34 bases in between. CDR1 and CDR2 from the germline V gene are LGHNA and YNFKEQ. CDR3 length: 22 residues. The CDR3 is CASSLGYPPSTGSRVGNTEAFF. CDR3 nucleotide sequence: TGTGCCAGCAGCCTCGGGTACCCTCCGTCGACAGGATCCAGAGTAGGGAACACTGAAGCTTTCTTT.

The rearrangement links TRBV3-1 to TRBJ2-7, with 9 bases that match TRBD2. The CDR3 extends over 16 amino acids. Germline loops: CDR1 LGHDT, CDR2 YNNKEL (reference sequence). J was trimmed by 2 bases and V by 3 bases; bases with no gene match: 8. The DNA of the CDR3 is TGTGCCAGCAGCCAGCTTAGCGGGAGCCCCACCTACGAGCAGTACTTC. This translates into CASSQLSGSPTYEQYF.

The chain recombines TRBV5-1 with TRBJ2-2, with 13 bases matching TRBD2. CDR3 length equals 19 residues. The junction had 9 bases not matched to a gene; V was cut back by 4 bases and J by 0 bases. CDR1 SGHRS and CDR2 YFSETQ come from the germline V gene. CDR3 in amino acids: CASSPPTSGGYANTGELFF. The DNA of the CDR3 is TGCGCCAGCAGCCCTCCGACTAGCGGGGGGTACGCGAACACCGGGGAGCTGTTTTTT.

In its sample, this clonotype was seen a few times. The V call is TRBV7-2, the J call TRBJ2-1; D unresolved. This CDR3 region has 15 residues. Germline CDR1 and CDR2: SGHTA and FQGNSA. Between the trimmed V and J ends, which lost 0 bases and 1 base, there was a span of 7 bases. The CDR3, as DNA: TGTGCCAGCAGCTTAGCTGCCCAGTCCTACAATGAGCAGTTCTTC. This encodes CASSLAAQSYNEQFF.

This clonotype was counted at least ten times. V usage is TRBV12-3 or TRBV12-4 and J usage is TRBJ2-5, with D unclear. The CDR3 is made up of 15 amino acids. The ends were cut back, 3 bases at V and 5 bases at J, with 16 bases in the middle. As DNA, the CDR3 is TGTGCCAGCAGTTTTTGGCAGGACCCGCGTGAGACCCAGTACTTC. Its translation is CASSFWQDPRETQYF.

This clonotype was seen many times. The V and J genes are TRBV7-3 and TRBJ2-1, with 10 bases lining up with TRBD1. This CDR3 has 17 residues. V dropped 7 bases and J dropped 3; count of bases not matched to a gene: 12. Germline CDR1 and CDR2: SGHTA and FQGTGA. CDR3 in DNA: TGTGCCAGCACCCCTCAACGACAGGGGGCTCACTACAATGAGCAGTTCTTC. Its protein is CASTPQRQGAHYNEQFF. Supplemented by reference TRBV7-3 and TRBJ2-1, the full variable domain reads GAGVSQTPSNKVTEKGKYVELRCDPISGHTALYWYRQSLGQGPEFLIYFQGTGAADDSGLPNDRFFAVRPEGSVSTLKIQRTERGDSAVYLCASTPQRQGAHYNEQFFGPGTRLTVL.

The rearrangement uses TRBV5-6 and TRBJ1-6, with D hard to call. Germline V CDR1 and CDR2: SGHDT, YYEEEE. The ends were cut back, 5 bases at V and 0 bases at J, with 12 bases in the middle. The CDR3 runs 16 residues. The CDR3 here is CASSGRYSSYNSPLHF. The CDR3 DNA is TGTGCCAGCAGTGGACGCTACAGCTCCTATAATTCACCCCTCCACTTT.

The CDR3 coding sequence is TGCAGCGTCTCCGGGACAGGGGGCCCCTACAATGAGCAGTTCTTC. This encodes CSVSGTGGPYNEQFF. The chain has TRBV29-1 and TRBJ2-1, with 12 bases that match TRBD1. This CDR3 is built from 15 residues. Losses at the gene ends were 6 bases for V and 2 bases for J; bases not matched to a gene: 5. CDR1 is SQVTM and CDR2 is ANQGSEA in the germline V gene.

This clonotype showed up many times. The chain joins TRBV9 to TRBJ2-1, with 7 nucleotides matching TRBD2. The CDR3 is 14 amino acids. Trimming at V came to 3 bases and at J to 9 bases, leaving 9 bases not matched to a gene. Germline lookup yields CDR1 SGDLS and CDR2 YYNGEE. As DNA, the CDR3 is TGTGCCAGCAGCGCCGGGACTAAAGTGGGTGAGCAGTTCTTC. Translated: CASSAGTKVGEQFF.

This chain links TRBV27 with TRBJ2-2, with D possibly matching TRBD1 (6 bases). CDR1 MNHEY and CDR2 SMNVEV come from the germline V gene (reference sequence). CDR3 length equals 13 residues. Trimming removed 5 bases from V and 6 bases from J, with 10 bases in between. This CDR3 reads CASSPTGSGELFF. CDR3 in DNA: TGTGCCAGCAGTCCCACAGGGTCCGGGGAGCTGTTTTTT.

This clonotype was found a few times. The J gene is TRBJ2-1, the V gene TRBV20-1, with a tentative D call TRBD1 (5 bases). V shed 3 bases and J shed 9 bases, with 15 bases lying between them. CDR1 and CDR2 from the germline V gene are DFQATT and SNEGSKA (reference sequence). The CDR3 totals 13 residues. The CDR3 nucleotides are TGCAGTGCTAGCCAGGGTTGGGCTACTGAGCAGTTCTTC. Translating it yields CSASQGWATEQFF.

This clonotype was counted a few times. V is TRBV5-5 and J is TRBJ1-2; D is possibly TRBD1 (6 bases). V was cut by 4 bases and J by 8 bases, with 15 bases left in between. The CDR3 sequence is 13 residues long. Per germline, CDR1 SGHKS and CDR2 YYEKEE (reference sequence). The CDR3 region is CASSHLQGNGYTF. CDR3 bases: TGTGCCAGCAGCCATCTGCAGGGGAACGGCTACACCTTC.

In this sample, this clonotype turned up a few times. The CDR3 here is CASSWGRDSNTEAFF. DNA for the CDR3: TGCGCCAGCAGCTGGGGGAGGGACTCGAACACTGAAGCTTTCTTT. The chain is built from TRBV5-1 and TRBJ1-1, with D perhaps matching TRBD1 (5 bases). CDR1 and CDR2 (germline): SGHRS, YFSETQ. V lost 3 bases and J 1 base, leaving 13 bases between the germline ends. This CDR3 is 15 amino acids long.

This clonotype showed up many times. V and J are TRBV27 and TRBJ2-5; D unclear. The CDR3 consists of 15 residues. Germline V gene data show CDR1 as MNHEY and CDR2 as SMNVEV (reference sequence). V dropped 1 base and J dropped 4 bases, with 13 bases sitting between them. CDR3 nucleotide sequence: TGTGCCAGCAGTTTATATGGGCCGTTAGGAGAGACCCAGTACTTC. Protein sequence: CASSLYGPLGETQYF.

The V gene is TRBV7-2, the J gene TRBJ2-3; TRBD2 matches at 9 bases. The CDR3 contains 15 residues. Germline loops: CDR1 SGHTA, CDR2 FQGNSA. V shed 7 bases, J shed 2 bases, and the junction held 7 bases outside the gene matches. This chain's CDR3 is CASTPIAGVTDTQYF. Written as DNA, the CDR3 is TGTGCCAGCACCCCAATAGCGGGAGTCACAGATACGCAGTATTTT.

This chain links TRBV20-1 with TRBJ2-3; D is ambiguous. V shed 5 bases and J shed 4 bases, with 19 bases lying between them. CDR3 length: 15 residues. In germline, CDR1 is DFQATT, CDR2 SNEGSKA (reference sequence). CDR3 protein: CSAFMAPAGADTQYF. The CDR3 DNA is TGCAGTGCTTTTATGGCCCCTGCTGGCGCAGATACGCAGTATTTT.

V gene TRBV7-4 combines with J gene TRBJ2-3, with 13 bases matching TRBD2. Germline V gene data show CDR1 as SGHVT and CDR2 as SQSDAQ. After removal of 5 bases from V and 5 bases from J, the junction contained 4 bases not matched to a gene. The CDR3 contains 15 residues. The CDR3 region has the DNA TGTGCCAGCAGCCGGACTAGCGGGAGAGTAGATACGCAGTATTTT. Protein: CASSRTSGRVDTQYF.

This clonotype was counted ten times or more. The chain joins TRBV6-6 to TRBJ2-1; D remains unclear. The CDR3 has 11 amino acids. Germline values: CDR1 MNHNY, CDR2 SVGAGI (reference sequence). Trimming took 2 bases from V and 15 from J, leaving 11 bases between them. The CDR3 loop is CASSYDAVTFF. The DNA for the CDR3 is TGTGCCAGCAGTTACGACGCGGTGACGTTCTTC.